The 32 T cell receptor beta chains reported below all come from one sample, sequenced in a study of blood T cell repertoires in COVID-19. Using immunoSEQ multiplex PCR, the repertoire was profiled, and TCRdb retains in-frame clones only, with some absent. This table holds roughly 250,000 clones, approximately 85% found once. The sequencing sample was made of PBMCs or T cells enriched from blood (not recorded which). These TCRs come from a woman under 40 who had recovered from COVID-19.

DNA for the CDR3: TGTGCCAGCAGCTCCCCGATCGCCGGGACAGAACTCTCCTACAATGAGCAGTTCTTC. Protein: CASSSPIAGTELSYNEQFF. V is TRBV7-2 and J is TRBJ2-1; TRBD1 matches 7 bases. The V and J ends lost 4 bases and 0 bases, in that order; junction bases with no gene match: 15. The length of the CDR3 is 19 residues. The germline V gene encodes CDR1 SGHTA and CDR2 FQGNSA.

This clone was counted between two and nine times. The chain joins TRBV7-9 to TRBJ1-3; D remains unclear. This CDR3 comprises 14 residues. The germline gives CDR1 SEHNR, CDR2 FQNEAQ (reference sequence). V lost 1 base and J 3 bases, leaving 7 bases between the germline ends. The CDR3 DNA follows: TGTGCCAGCAGCTTAGATTTCGGTGGAAACACCATATATTTT. It specifies CASSLDFGGNTIYF.

V usage is TRBV5-1 and J usage is TRBJ1-2, with D hard to call. The CDR3 is 16 amino acids. Germline loops: CDR1 SGHRS, CDR2 YFSETQ. V lost 0 bases to trimming and J lost 4 bases, with 16 bases between them. The CDR3 region is CASSLASEIGIYGYTF. CDR3 DNA: TGCGCCAGCAGCTTGGCCAGTGAGATCGGGATCTATGGCTACACCTTC. Full variable domain (outside the CDR3, taken from reference TRBV5-1 and TRBJ1-2): KAGVTQTPRYLIKTRGQQVTLSCSPISGHRSVSWYQQTPGQGLQFLFEYFSETQRNKGNFPGRFSGRQFSNSRSEMNVSTLELGDSALYLCASSLASEIGIYGYTFGSGTRLTVV.

The chain carries TRBV6-4 and TRBJ1-1; 8 bases line up with TRBD1. Germline CDR1 is MRHNA and CDR2 is SNTAGT. Trimming removed 7 bases from V and 4 bases from J; junction bases left unmatched: 8. This CDR3 is 14 amino acids long. The CDR3 reads CASTRGRGVTEAFF. As DNA, the CDR3 is TGTGCCAGCACCAGGGGGCGCGGGGTCACTGAAGCTTTCTTT.

This chain uses TRBV6-4 with TRBJ2-1, with a weak D call TRBD2 (6 bases). The CDR3 has 13 residues. CDR1 is MRHNA and CDR2 is SNTAGT in the germline V gene. The ends were cut back, 5 bases at V and 5 bases at J, with 10 bases in the middle. The CDR3 region is CASSPSEHNEQFF. The DNA of the CDR3 is TGTGCCAGCAGTCCTAGCGAGCACAATGAGCAGTTCTTC.

This chain links TRBV6-6 with TRBJ1-5, with 7 bases identical to TRBD1. The germline gives CDR1 MNHNY, CDR2 SVGAGI (reference sequence). There are 14 residues in the CDR3. V shed 7 bases, J shed 3 bases, and the junction held 6 bases outside the gene matches. Here the CDR3 reads CASKIDRDNQPQHF. In DNA, the CDR3 is TGTGCCAGCAAGATAGACAGGGACAATCAGCCCCAGCATTTT.

This sequence joins TRBV27 and TRBJ2-7, with 10 positions matching TRBD1. The CDR3 has 14 amino acids. V trimming: 7 bases; J trimming: 2 bases; junction bases outside the gene matches: 5. Germline V gives CDR1 MNHEY, CDR2 SMNVEV (reference sequence). Here the CDR3 reads CASTGTGVTYEQYF. The DNA of the CDR3 is TGTGCCAGCACAGGGACAGGGGTCACCTACGAGCAGTACTTC.

The CDR3 nucleotides are TGTGCCACCAGTGTGACAGGGTTTGGTGGCTACACCTTC. Its protein is CATSVTGFGGYTF. V and J are TRBV24-1 and TRBJ1-2; 7 positions match TRBD1. V gave up 5 bases and J gave up 7 bases; unmatched junction bases: 6. CDR1 is KGHDR, CDR2 SFDVKD, per germline. This CDR3 has 13 residues.

The V call is TRBV6-5, the J call TRBJ1-1, with 8 bases fitting TRBD1. The J segment lost 2 bases and the V segment lost 6 bases, leaving 5 bases of the junction unmatched. Germline CDR1 reads MNHEY; CDR2 reads SVGAGI. The CDR3 loop spans 14 amino acids. The CDR3 bases are TGTGCCAGCAGCTTAGACAGGGGAAACACTGAAGCTTTCTTT. This gives the protein CASSLDRGNTEAFF.

The chain couples TRBV6-5 to TRBJ1-5; no reliable D call. This CDR3 is built from 14 residues. Germline V gene data show CDR1 as MNHEY and CDR2 as SVGAGI. Trimming cost V 6 bases and J 12 bases, with 21 bases left between them. CDR3 nucleotide sequence: TGTGCCAGCAGCCACGGTAGATCAAGCGGAAACCAGCATTTT. Translating gives CASSHGRSSGNQHF.

V is TRBV20-1 and J is TRBJ1-1, with D possibly being TRBD1 (6 bases). Germline assignment: CDR1 DFQATT and CDR2 SNEGSKA (reference sequence). This CDR3 has 11 amino acids. V lost 2 bases and J lost 11, with 12 bases in between. The CDR3 loop is CSARYSGEAFF. The CDR3 region has the DNA TGCAGTGCTAGATACTCAGGGGAGGCTTTCTTT.

V gene TRBV5-4 combines with J gene TRBJ2-2, with D perhaps matching TRBD1 (6 bases). V lost 4 bases to trimming and J lost 6 bases, with 28 bases between them. Germline V lookup: CDR1 SGHNT, CDR2 YYREEE (reference sequence). This CDR3 spans 19 amino acids. The CDR3 nucleotides read TGTGCCAGCAGCCGAGGTGGATCAACAGGGAGTGAGGTCTCCGGGGAGCTGTTTTTT. This encodes CASSRGGSTGSEVSGELFF.

This clone has just one count. The gene calls are TRBV11-2 and TRBJ1-1; D is undetermined. V lost 0 bases, J lost 4 bases, and 3 bases lay in between. The germline gives CDR1 SGHAT, CDR2 FQNNGV. This CDR3 contains 12 residues. This CDR3 reads CASSLDRTEAFF. CDR3 sequence (DNA): TGTGCCAGCAGCTTAGATCGCACTGAAGCTTTCTTT.

The V gene is TRBV19, the J gene TRBJ1-3; possibly TRBD1 for D (6 bases). V lost 2 bases, J lost 5 bases, and 13 bases lay in between. This CDR3 contains 15 residues. CDR1 and CDR2 from the germline V gene are LNHDA and SQIVND (reference sequence). The DNA of the CDR3 is TGTGCCAGTAGTATAAGCGACAGGCCCAGAAACACCATATATTTT. Amino acid sequence: CASSISDRPRNTIYF.

The chain combines TRBV30 with TRBJ2-1; 8 bases agree with TRBD1. J gave up 0 bases and V 3 bases, and 4 bases lay outside the gene matches. The CDR3 covers 15 residues. Germline-derived CDR1 and CDR2 are GTSNPN and SVGIG (reference sequence). CDR3 amino acids: CAWSTGQDSYNEQFF. CDR3 coding DNA: TGTGCCTGGAGCACGGGACAGGACTCCTACAATGAGCAGTTCTTC.

In the case of this clone: Other DNA sequences within the sample encode an identical CDR3. DNA for the CDR3: TGTGCCAGCAGTGACTCCCCAGGCTCCTACAATGAGCAGTTCTTC. Protein sequence: CASSDSPGSYNEQFF. The chain recombines TRBV6-4 with TRBJ2-1; D uncertain. Germline V gene sequence: CDR1 MRHNA, CDR2 SNTAGT. This CDR3 is built from 15 residues. V was pared by 0 bases and J by 0 bases, with 6 bases between.

This chain joins TRBV25-1 and TRBJ2-1; possible D gene TRBD2, 5 bases. The length of the CDR3 is 15 residues. CDR1 and CDR2 (germline): MGHDK, SYGVNS. V was pared by 3 bases and J by 2 bases, with 11 bases between. CDR3 amino acids: CASSDWSGTYNEQFF. CDR3 nucleotide sequence: TGTGCCAGCAGTGATTGGAGCGGAACCTACAATGAGCAGTTCTTC.

The count of this clone is one. This rearrangement joins TRBV7-8 to TRBJ1-4, with D possibly TRBD1 on 5 matching bases. This CDR3 is 14 amino acids long. The V end lost 1 base, the J end lost 7 bases, and 10 bases lay between the germline ends. Germline CDR1 and CDR2: SGHVS and FQNEAQ. The CDR3 DNA is TGTGCCAGCAGCTTAGGCAGGGTCCTTGAAAAACTGTTTTTT. Translated, it gives CASSLGRVLEKLFF.

This chain joins TRBV28 and TRBJ2-7, with D tentatively TRBD2 (5 bases). The CDR3 covers 11 residues. The germline V and J ends were trimmed by 3 bases and 7 bases, with 7 bases remaining between them. Germline loops: CDR1 MDHEN, CDR2 SYDVKM. CDR3 nucleotides: TGTGCCAGCAGTTTTGAGCGGGAGCAGTACTTC. This gives the protein CASSFEREQYF.

This sequence joins TRBV4-1 and TRBJ2-7; the match to TRBD1 covers 9 bases. This CDR3 has 14 amino acids. V lost 3 bases to trimming and J lost 2 bases; unmatched junction nucleotides: 2. Germline lookup yields CDR1 MGHRA and CDR2 YSYEKL. The CDR3 DNA follows: TGCGCCAGCAGCCAGGGGACAGGGCCCTACGAGCAGTACTTC. Residues: CASSQGTGPYEQYF.

The chain recombines TRBV18 with TRBJ2-7, with 10 bases lining up with TRBD1. Per the germline V gene, CDR1 is KGHSH and CDR2 is LQKENI. The length of the CDR3 is 15 residues. V was pared by 3 bases and J by 7 bases, with 9 bases of the junction left unmatched. The CDR3 nucleotides read TGTGCCAGCTCACCTGACAGGGGGCATCTAGGGGAGCAGTACTTC. Encoded protein: CASSPDRGHLGEQYF.

V gene TRBV11-2 combines with J gene TRBJ2-7; D gene unclear. The CDR3 spans 12 residues. Trimming took off 0 bases at V and 6 bases at J, with 6 bases between the two ends. CDR1 is SGHAT and CDR2 is FQNNGV in the germline V gene. The CDR3, as DNA: TGTGCCAGCAGCTTAGAATCAGGCGAGCAGTACTTC. It is translated as CASSLESGEQYF.

The chain employs TRBV28 and TRBJ2-2; D not resolved. Per the germline V gene, CDR1 is MDHEN and CDR2 is SYDVKM. V was pared by 5 bases and J by 6 bases, with 4 bases between. The CDR3 length is 11 residues. The CDR3 reads CASSLAGELFF. The CDR3 DNA sequence: TGTGCCAGCAGTCTAGCCGGGGAGCTGTTTTTT.

In this sample, this clone turned up many times. J is TRBJ2-3 and V is TRBV15, with TRBD2 identical over 9 bases. Germline V lookup: CDR1 LNHNV, CDR2 YYDKDF (reference sequence). The trim removed 1 base at V and 1 base at J, leaving 3 bases unmatched. The CDR3 has 16 residues. The CDR3 is CATSRVAGEGTDTQYF. The DNA of the CDR3 is TGTGCCACCAGCAGAGTAGCGGGGGAAGGCACAGATACGCAGTATTTT. Drawing the rest from reference TRBV15 and TRBJ2-3, the complete variable domain is DAMVIQNPRYQVTQFGKPVTLSCSQTLNHNVMYWYQQKSSQAPKLLFHYYDKDFNNEADTPDNFQSRRPNTSFCFLDIRSPGLGDTAMYLCATSRVAGEGTDTQYFGPGTRLTVL.

This rearrangement joins TRBV6-5 to TRBJ1-1; possibly TRBD1 for D (6 bases). CDR3 length: 16 residues. The germline gives CDR1 MNHEY, CDR2 SVGAGI. V was pared by 0 bases and J by 1 base, with 12 bases between. The CDR3 spells CASSYSQGPWNTEAFF. The CDR3 region has the DNA TGTGCCAGCAGTTACTCTCAGGGGCCGTGGAACACTGAAGCTTTCTTT.

The chain carries TRBV9 and TRBJ2-6; D unclear. The CDR3 has 16 amino acids. Germline assignment: CDR1 SGDLS and CDR2 YYNGEE. V was trimmed by 0 bases and J by 9 bases, leaving 16 bases between them. The CDR3 nucleotides are TGTGCCAGCAGCGTAGTCGGCGGCGGTTCGGTCAACGTCCTGACTTTC. Amino acid sequence: CASSVVGGGSVNVLTF.

This clone was seen a handful of times. As DNA, the CDR3 is TGTGCCAGCAGTTACGACGGAGACTATGGCTACACCTTC. Protein sequence: CASSYDGDYGYTF. This chain connects TRBV6-5 to TRBJ1-2; D is uncertain. CDR3 length: 13 amino acids. Germline V gene lookup returns CDR1 MNHEY and CDR2 SVGAGI. Trimming shortened V by 2 bases and J by 3 bases, and 7 bases separated the two germline ends.

This sequence joins TRBV18 and TRBJ1-6; 7 bases fit TRBD1. V was pared by 5 bases and J by 7 bases, with 5 bases of the junction left unmatched. This CDR3 contains 14 residues. Germline V lookup: CDR1 KGHSH, CDR2 LQKENI. The CDR3 is CASSFSGGNSPLHF. CDR3 sequence (DNA): TGTGCCAGCTCATTTTCAGGGGGGAATTCACCCCTCCACTTT.

The J gene is TRBJ2-1, the V gene TRBV7-9, with 11 bases lining up with TRBD1. This CDR3 region has 15 residues. The germline V gene has CDR1 SEHNR and CDR2 FQNEAQ (reference sequence). V was clipped by 4 bases and J by 4 bases; unmatched bases: 3. The CDR3 sequence: CASSSGQGVYNEQFF. The CDR3 DNA reads as TGTGCCAGCAGCTCGGGACAGGGGGTATACAATGAGCAGTTCTTC. Together with reference TRBV7-9 and TRBJ2-1, the CDR3 gives the full variable domain: DTGVSQNPRHKITKRGQNVTFRCDPISEHNRLYWYRQTLGQGPEFLTYFQNEAQLEKSRLLSDRFSAERPKGSFSTLEIQRTEQGDSAMYLCASSSGQGVYNEQFFGPGTRLTVL.

The chain joins TRBV9 to TRBJ1-3; tentatively, D is TRBD1 (6 bases). Germline-derived CDR1 and CDR2 are SGDLS and YYNGEE. The CDR3 is made up of 15 amino acids. V was clipped by 3 bases and J by 7 bases, with 17 bases between them. CDR3 nucleotides: TGTGCCAGCAGCGACCCCGGGACATTGGATAACACCATATATTTT. This sequence encodes CASSDPGTLDNTIYF.

This chain joins TRBV11-2 and TRBJ2-1; TRBD1 matches at 11 bases. The trim removed 5 bases at V and 7 bases at J, leaving 10 bases unmatched. The CDR3 runs 16 residues. CDR1 and CDR2 (germline): SGHAT, FQNNGV. The CDR3: CASSPRGTGGENEQFF. The CDR3 nucleotides read TGTGCCAGCAGCCCCCGCGGGACAGGGGGGGAGAATGAGCAGTTCTTC.

The chain employs TRBV5-1 and TRBJ2-2, with a possible D match to TRBD1 (6 bases). V was pared by 5 bases and J by 8 bases, with 25 bases between. This CDR3 is built from 17 residues. The germline V gene has CDR1 SGHRS and CDR2 YFSETQ. The CDR3 here is CASRKEPGVSRSGELFF. The CDR3 DNA follows: TGCGCCAGCAGGAAGGAGCCAGGGGTTAGCAGGTCAGGGGAGCTGTTTTTT.